These T cell receptor beta chains were read from a single sample in a study of cytomegalovirus exposure and HLA in healthy donors. Method: immunoSEQ multiplex PCR; TCRdb's copy keeps in-frame clones and lacks some. The sample has more than 100,000 clones; under 80% are singletons. The specimen was PBMCs. The receptors come from a man aged 55 to 69 in good health and CMV-seropositive. Both conserved end residues are part of each CDR3. A D gene is named only where the DNA matches it firmly. Expanded clones are given a class, and other clones once, few, many or no size at all.

TRBJ2-7 | . | TRBV5-4 | TRBD2 | TGTGCCAGCAGCTTGGTCGGGGGGGTGGGGGAGCAGTACTTC | CASSLVGGVGEQYF
TRBJ2-7 | . | TRBV5-1 | TRBD1 | TGCGCCAGCAGCTTGGTAACAGGGGCCTACGAGCAGTACTTC | CASSLVTGAYEQYF
TRBJ1-2 | . | TRBV2 | TRBD1 | TGTGCCAGTATGACAGGGAACTATGGCTACACCTTC | CASMTGNYGYTF
TRBJ2-7 | . | TRBV10-3 | TRBD1 | TGTGCCATCAGGCCAAACCGGGACAGCTCCTACGAGCAGTACTTC | CAIRPNRDSSYEQYF
TRBJ2-7 | . | TRBV2 | TRBD2 | TGTGCCAGCGGACTAGCGGGAGCCTACGAGCAGTACTTC | CASGLAGAYEQYF
TRBJ2-1 | . | TRBV6-5 | TRBD2 | TGTGCCAGCAGTTACTTGCTAACTAGCGGAAACAATGAGCAGTTCTTC | CASSYLLTSGNNEQFF
TRBJ2-3 | . | TRBV11-1 | TRBD2 | TGTGCCAGCAGCTTAGGGGCTAGCGGAAGCACAGATACGCAGTATTTT | CASSLGASGSTDTQYF
TRBJ2-7 | . | TRBV5-1 | . | TGCGCCAGCAGCTTACCAGGGGTTGCCGTCCACGAGCAGTACTTC | CASSLPGVAVHEQYF
TRBJ1-2 | . | TRBV5-4 | . | TGTGCCAGCAGCTTTCTGTCCCAGGGGCTCTATGGCTACACCTTC | CASSFLSQGLYGYTF
TRBJ2-7 | once | TRBV9 | . | TGTGCCAGCAGCGTTGGGGCCCTGAGCTCCTACGAGCAGTACTTC | CASSVGALSSYEQYF
TRBJ1-6 | few | TRBV28 | . | TGTGCCAGCAGTTCCCAGTTCTATAATTCACCCCTCCACTTT | CASSSQFYNSPLHF
TRBJ1-4 | . | TRBV29-1 | TRBD1 | TGCAGCGTGGGACAGGCTAAAAAACTGTTTTTT | CSVGQAKKLFF
TRBJ2-4 | . | TRBV2 | . | TGTGCCAGCAGCAAATCAGGGGCCAAAAACATTCAGTACTTC | CASSKSGAKNIQYF
TRBJ2-3 | . | TRBV14 | TRBD2 | TGTGCCAGCAGCCAAGGTTGGCTAGCGGGGGATGATACGCAGTATTTT | CASSQGWLAGDDTQYF
TRBJ1-3 | . | TRBV18 | . | TGTGCCAGCTCCCAATACCGTGCGAGCTCTGGAAACACCATATATTTT | CASSQYRASSGNTIYF
TRBJ2-2 | . | TRBV30 | TRBD2 | TGTGCCTCACAACGGGGGGGGACGGGGGAGCTGTTTTTT | CASQRGGTGELFF
TRBJ1-4 | . | TRBV18 | TRBD1 | TGTGCCAGCTCACCGGGGGCGGGACAGGGGGCCTCCCTCGTTTTT | CASSPGAGQGASLVF
TRBJ2-1 | once | TRBV5-1 | . | TGCGCCAGCAGCTTGGTGCCGGGAGCAGAGTACAATGAGCAGTTCTTC | CASSLVPGAEYNEQFF
TRBJ1-2 | . | TRBV6-6 | . | TGTGCCAGCAGTTACCTGACAGTAAACTATGGCTACACCTTC | CASSYLTVNYGYTF
TRBJ2-2 | . | TRBV15 | . | TGTGCCATGGGGGGTAGCGGGAACACCGGGGAGCTGTTTTTT | CAMGGSGNTGELFF
TRBJ1-6 | once | TRBV27 | . | TGTGCCAGCAGTACGACTGAGCCCTATAATTCACCCCTCCACTTT | CASSTTEPYNSPLHF
TRBJ2-7 | . | TRBV5-6 | . | TGTGCCAGCAGCTTTTCCGGGACATTTCTTTACGAGCAGTACTTC | CASSFSGTFLYEQYF
TRBJ1-3 | . | TRBV2 | . | TGTGCCAGCGTAGAACGGAGGGGATTTGGAAACACCATATATTTT | CASVERRGFGNTIYF
TRBJ1-2 | few | TRBV4-2 | TRBD1 | TGTGCCAGCAGCCAAGAGAGAGGGGGCGACTATGGCTACACCTTC | CASSQERGGDYGYTF
TRBJ2-3 | . | TRBV5-1 | TRBD1 | TGCGCCAGCACAGGGGGTGGAGATACGCAGTATTTT | CASTGGGDTQYF
TRBJ2-2 | . | TRBV4-1 | TRBD2 | TGCGCCAGCAGCCCGCGAACTAGCGGGAGCGGCACCGGGGAGCTGTTTTTT | CASSPRTSGSGTGELFF
TRBJ2-7 | . | TRBV28 | . | TGTGCCAGCAGTTCACAGAGATACGAGCAGTACTTC | CASSSQRYEQYF
TRBJ1-3 | . | TRBV28 | . | TGTGCCAGCAGTTTCGCGGGGGCGCGTGGAAACACCATATATTTT | CASSFAGARGNTIYF
TRBJ2-1 | once | TRBV9 | TRBD2 | TGTGCCAGCAGCGTAGCTAGCGGGGGGCGAAGTGAGCAGTTCTTC | CASSVASGGRSEQFF
TRBJ2-7 | . | TRBV6-5 | . | TGTGCCAGCAGCGAAACCCTACTTCGGGAGCAGTACTTC | CASSETLLREQYF
TRBJ2-2 | . | TRBV19 | TRBD2 | TGTGCCAGTAGTTTCGGAAGGGAGGGGCAAGTCGGGGAGCTGTTTTTT | CASSFGREGQVGELFF
TRBJ2-1 | once | TRBV5-1 | TRBD2 | TGCGCCAGCAGCCGGCGGGAGGCTTTTGATGAGCAGTTCTTC | CASSRREAFDEQFF
TRBJ1-1 | . | TRBV9 | TRBD1 | TGTGCCAGCAGCGTGGTGGGACAGGGGGCTTCGAACACTGAAGCTTTCTTT | CASSVVGQGASNTEAFF
TRBJ1-2 | . | TRBV18 | TRBD1 | TGTGCCAGCTCACCAAATCTTGACAGGGCGGGCTACACCTTC | CASSPNLDRAGYTF
TRBJ2-4 | . | TRBV28 | . | TGTGCCAGCAGTTTGGGGCCACTGGGGGCCAAAAACATTCAGTACTTC | CASSLGPLGAKNIQYF
TRBJ2-7 | few | TRBV5-1 | TRBD1 | TGCGCCAGCAGCGAATGGACAGGGACCGAGCAGTACTTC | CASSEWTGTEQYF
TRBJ1-1 | . | TRBV21-1 | . | TGTGCCAGCAGCAAACGGACAGGGCCCAGAGGTGAAGCTTTCTTT | CASSKRTGPRGEAFF
TRBJ2-7 | . | TRBV5-1 | TRBD2 | TGCGCCAGCAGCTTGGCGCCGGGACTAGTTTACGAGCAGTACTTC | CASSLAPGLVYEQYF
TRBJ2-2 | . | TRBV30 | TRBD2 | TGTGCCAGAAGCGGGACTAGCGGGAACACCGGGGAGCTGTTTTTT | CARSGTSGNTGELFF
TRBJ1-2 | . | TRBV6-4 | TRBD1 | TGTGCCAGCACCCCGGGACAGGGACGGCGTGGCTACACCTTC | CASTPGQGRRGYTF
TRBJ1-2 | . | TRBV9 | TRBD1 | TGTGCCAGCAGCGCAAATCAGGGGGCATACTATGGCTACACCTTC | CASSANQGAYYGYTF
TRBJ1-5 | . | TRBV6-1 | . | TGTGCTAGCAGTGGACAGCGGGGAAGCAATCAGCCCCAGCATTTT | CASSGQRGSNQPQHF
TRBJ1-5 | few | TRBV4-2 | . | TGTGCCAGCAGCCAAATCAGTTTAGGCGGAAATCAGCCCCAGCATTTT | CASSQISLGGNQPQHF
TRBJ1-3 | . | TRBV9 | TRBD1 | TGTGCCAGCAGCACGGACAGGGTTGGAAACACCATATATTTT | CASSTDRVGNTIYF
TRBJ1-2 | . | TRBV28 | TRBD1 | TGTGCCAGCAGCCGGACAGGGGGCTTGGATGGCTACACCTTC | CASSRTGGLDGYTF